The next 6 T cell receptor beta chains were all read from a single sample in a study of CD8 T cells in ankylosing spondylitis. Each CDR3 protein is one row after TCRdb ran MiXCR on the 5' RACE reads. The sample lists hundreds of thousands of distinct CDR3 sequences, more than 20% occurring once. The material sequenced was blood, either unsorted or a sorted T cell fraction (not recorded which). Source of these receptors: a female donor with ankylosing spondylitis or in good health (not recorded which).

This clonotype was counted between two and nine times. This chain joins TRBV20-1 and TRBJ2-7; D might be TRBD2 (5 bases). Deletions cut 3 bases from V and 1 base from J, with 16 bases between. CDR3 length: 15 residues. Per the germline V gene, CDR1 is DFQATT and CDR2 is SNEGSKA (reference sequence). For the CDR3, the DNA is TGCAGTGCTAGGGGGATTGGACGGGGATCCTACGAGCAGTACTTC. Translating it yields CSARGIGRGSYEQYF.

The chain recombines TRBV27 with TRBJ2-3, with 7 bases identical to TRBD2. The CDR3 extends over 15 amino acids. V lost 8 bases to trimming and J lost 5 bases; unmatched junction nucleotides: 13. Germline loops: CDR1 MNHEY, CDR2 SMNVEV (reference sequence). For the CDR3, the DNA is TGTGCCAGCGGGTTGGCGGGAGTGAATGGAGATACGCAGTATTTT. It yields the protein CASGLAGVNGDTQYF.

This clonotype occurred many times. A junction boundary mismatches the germline segment, possibly from a read error. The chain joins TRBV6-5 to TRBJ2-7, with D possibly being TRBD1 or TRBD2 (5 bases each). Germline lookup yields CDR1 MNHEY and CDR2 SVGAGI. The CDR3 totals 10 residues. CDR3 nucleotides: TGTGCCAGCATTTGGGGGACGGTGATCTTC. Its translation is CASIWGTVIF.

The rearrangement joins TRBV9 to TRBJ2-1; 10 bases map to TRBD2. Trimming removed 0 bases from V and 5 bases from J; junction bases left unmatched: 8. The CDR3 length is 17 residues. Germline-derived CDR1 and CDR2 are SGDLS and YYNGEE. The CDR3 region is CASSVEDTSGRDNEQFF. The CDR3 region has the DNA TGTGCCAGCAGCGTAGAAGATACAAGCGGGAGGGACAATGAGCAGTTCTTC.

This clonotype was observed at least ten times. The V and J genes are TRBV7-2 and TRBJ2-1, with D possibly TRBD2 on 5 matching bases. CDR3 length: 16 residues. Trimming cost V 0 bases and J 0 bases, with 9 bases left between them. From germline, CDR1 is SGHTA and CDR2 FQGNSA. The CDR3: CASSLAHGNSYNEQFF. CDR3 nucleotide sequence: TGTGCCAGCAGCTTAGCGCACGGGAACTCCTACAATGAGCAGTTCTTC.

This clonotype turned up a few times. J is TRBJ2-1 and V is TRBV24-1; TRBD2 matches 7 bases. Germline V gene data show CDR1 as KGHDR and CDR2 as SFDVKD. The CDR3 loop spans 11 amino acids. J gave up 11 bases and V 4 bases, and 1 base lay outside the gene matches. Here the CDR3 reads CATSDGRQQFF. CDR3 nucleotides: TGTGCCACCAGTGACGGGAGGCAGCAGTTCTTC.